This TCR beta chain was sequenced in a study of CD8+ T cells in alopecia areata (dated by TCRdb to the late 2010s). Background on the whole study: Treated patients were enrolled in an open-label pilot trial of oral tofacitinib at 5 to 10 mg twice daily for moderate-to-severe alopecia areata. Patients stayed on tofacitinib for 6 to 18 months and then had 6 months of follow-up off drug so that delayed response and recurrence could be assessed. Disease severity in treated patients was measured with the SALT score, which quantifies the percentage of affected scalp surface area. High-throughput TCRbeta sequencing was used to examine T cell clonal expansion in alopecia areata in both the C3H/HeJ mouse model and human patients. Human TCRbeta sequencing covered scalp tissue and sorted CD4+ and CD8+ peripheral blood T cells from patchy and totalis/universalis alopecia areata patients and healthy controls. Biopsies were taken from tofacitinib-treated patients at baseline and at 4 and 24 weeks of treatment, and a later scalp biopsy was taken in several of the tofacitinib-treated patients. Clonality in the scalp was compared among normal scalp (n=4), patchy alopecia areata scalp (n=8), and alopecia totalis/universalis scalp (n=8). RNA was extracted with the PAXgene miRNA kit for fixed scalp, the miRNeasy kit for PBMCs, and the RNeasy kit for mouse skin. TCRbeta CDR3 regions were amplified by immunoSEQ multiplex PCR with 35 Vbeta forward and 13 Jbeta reverse primers.

On this clone itself: The target of this receptor is not known. Qualities for individual bases were not recorded, and no much larger clone is one base off.

What the study reported, not specific to this receptor: With tofacitinib, both scalp clonality and the number of expanded CD8+ clones among the top 100 scalp clones went down significantly. Higher clonality and more expanded CD8+ clones were observed in lesional scalp than in normal scalp, particularly in alopecia totalis/universalis, a finding suggestive of antigenic drive. Because the treated cohort was small and included a single nonresponder, larger studies are needed to assess links between baseline CD8+ expansion and response. TCR sequences shared between patients were less clear than in mice, possibly partly because of HLA diversity in the patient population. Many expanded lesional clones persisted in scalp and blood during tofacitinib treatment, which may partly explain relapse after stopping treatment. Resident alphabeta T cells in normal human skin are also sequenced, complicating scalp TCR repertoire analysis, unlike mouse skin dominated by gammadelta T cells.

Library construction relied on the immunoSEQ multiplex PCR assay. RNA was extracted from all samples and reverse transcribed into cDNA as template for TCR sequencing. First-strand cDNA was synthesized using SuperScript III with a 2:1 mix of oligo-dT and random hexamers. A synthetic immune receptor repertoire was used to measure amplification bias, and any remaining bias was corrected computationally. The authors' pipeline ran thus. Raw reads were preprocessed for error removal, and CDR3 was defined according to IMGT conventions as running from the conserved cysteine to phenylalanine. Clonality was computed by normalizing Shannon entropy by log2 of the number of productive unique TCRs and subtracting the result from 1. Scalp TCRbeta sequences were cross-referenced with sorted blood CD4 and CD8 repertoires so that the CD4 or CD8 identity of scalp clones could be inferred. TCRdb provides this immuneACCESS table in a form limited to in-frame rearrangements. Some clones are lacking; in checked studies, under half of them reflect an unresolved V gene, and why the rest are absent is not known. That table gives V, J and clone size, and the DNA gave D and trimming. The sample profile shows roughly 110,000 clones; roughly 55% of them were found once. Clones ranked in the top ten supply 12% of the sample.

Sequences MNHEY (CDR1) and SVGAGI (CDR2) are obtained from the germline V gene. The cysteine opens and the phenylalanine closes a CDR3 of 16 amino acids. Just CDR3 DNA is preserved here, 48 bases in frame from base 1. V is cut by 2 bases and J by 8 bases, and the space between the germline ends is 18 bases. The time point label for this specimen denotes: around 24 weeks on oral tofacitinib. Taken with the paper, the label for treatment or condition translates to: oral pan-JAK inhibitor, 5-10 mg twice daily. Peripheral blood and lesional scalp punch biopsies were obtained from patients with alopecia areata. PBMCs were isolated by density centrifugation and stained for CD3, CD4 and CD8, and CD4+ and CD8+ T cells were sorted on a FACSAria.

Rearrangement joined TRBV6-5 to TRBJ1-4, with TRBD1 perhaps the D gene, on 5 matching bases. The source material was CD8+ T cells sorted from blood, sampled at week 24, from a patient treated with tofacitinib. The origin of this receptor is a human donor with alopecia areata. The CDR3 amino acid sequence is: CASSYGSGTGSEKLFF. The nucleotide sequence is given as TGTGCCAGCAGTTACGGATCCGGGACCGGAAGCGAAAAACTGTTTTTT.